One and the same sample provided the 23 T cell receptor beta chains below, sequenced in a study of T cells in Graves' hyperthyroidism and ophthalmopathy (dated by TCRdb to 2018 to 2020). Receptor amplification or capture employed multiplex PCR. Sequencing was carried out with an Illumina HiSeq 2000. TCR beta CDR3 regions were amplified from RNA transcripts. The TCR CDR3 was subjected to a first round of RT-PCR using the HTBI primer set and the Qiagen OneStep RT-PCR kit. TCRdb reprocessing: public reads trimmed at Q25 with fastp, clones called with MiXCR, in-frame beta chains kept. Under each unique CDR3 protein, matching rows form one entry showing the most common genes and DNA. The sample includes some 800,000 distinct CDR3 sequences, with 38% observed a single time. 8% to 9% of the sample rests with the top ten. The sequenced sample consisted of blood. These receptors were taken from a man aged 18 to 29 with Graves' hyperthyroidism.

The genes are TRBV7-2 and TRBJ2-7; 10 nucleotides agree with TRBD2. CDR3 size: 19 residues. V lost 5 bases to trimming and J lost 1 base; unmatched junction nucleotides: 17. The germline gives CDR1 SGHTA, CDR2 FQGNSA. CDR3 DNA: TGTGCCAGCAGCCAAATAGGTCCGGGTAGCGGGAGGTGGTCCTACGAGCAGTACTTC. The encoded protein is CASSQIGPGSGRWSYEQYF. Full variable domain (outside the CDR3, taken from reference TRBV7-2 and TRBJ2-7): GAGVSQSPSNKVTEKGKDVELRCDPISGHTALYWYRQSLGQGLEFLIYFQGNSAPDKSGLPSDRFSAERTGGSVSTLTIQRTQQEDSAVYLCASSQIGPGSGRWSYEQYFGPGTRLTVT.

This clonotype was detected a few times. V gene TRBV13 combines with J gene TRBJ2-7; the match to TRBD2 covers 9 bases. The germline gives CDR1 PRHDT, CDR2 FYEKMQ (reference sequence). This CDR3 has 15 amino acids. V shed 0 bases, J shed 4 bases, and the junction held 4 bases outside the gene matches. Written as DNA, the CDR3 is TGTGCCAGCAGCTTAGGCGAGGCGGGAGGGTACGAGCAGTACTTC. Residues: CASSLGEAGGYEQYF.

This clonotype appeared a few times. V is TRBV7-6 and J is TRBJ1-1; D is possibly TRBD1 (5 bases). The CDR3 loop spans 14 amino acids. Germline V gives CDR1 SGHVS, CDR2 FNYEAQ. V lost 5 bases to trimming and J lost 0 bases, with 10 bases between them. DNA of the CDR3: TGTGCCAGCAGCCTCCAGACAGTGAACACTGAAGCTTTCTTT. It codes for CASSLQTVNTEAFF.

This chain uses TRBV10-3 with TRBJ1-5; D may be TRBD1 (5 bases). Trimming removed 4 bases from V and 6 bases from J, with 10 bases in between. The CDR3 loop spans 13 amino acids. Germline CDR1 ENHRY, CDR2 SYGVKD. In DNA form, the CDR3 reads TGTGCCATCAGTGGGGGACGGGGTCAGCCCCAGCATTTT. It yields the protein CAISGGRGQPQHF.

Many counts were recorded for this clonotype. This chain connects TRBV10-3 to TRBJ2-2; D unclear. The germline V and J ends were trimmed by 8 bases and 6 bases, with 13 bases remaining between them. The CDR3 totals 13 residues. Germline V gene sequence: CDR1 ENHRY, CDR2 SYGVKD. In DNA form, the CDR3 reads TGTGCCATCTCCCCTTCCCCCGCCGGGGAGCTGTTTTTT. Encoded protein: CAISPSPAGELFF.

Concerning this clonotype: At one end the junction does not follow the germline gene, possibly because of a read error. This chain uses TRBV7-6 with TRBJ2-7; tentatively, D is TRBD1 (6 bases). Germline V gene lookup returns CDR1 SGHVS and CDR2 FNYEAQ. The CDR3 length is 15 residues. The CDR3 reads CASSSSTDSSCEQYF. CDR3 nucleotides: TGTGCCAGCAGTTCCTCGACGGACAGCTCCTGCGAGCAGTACTTC.

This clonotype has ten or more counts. The DNA for the CDR3 is TGTGCCAGCAGCTTACGCAGGTCTGGGGCCAACGTCCTGACTTTC. Translation gives CASSLRRSGANVLTF. The chain is built from TRBV7-9 and TRBJ2-6; the D is unclear. The germline gives CDR1 SEHNR, CDR2 FQNEAQ (reference sequence). V was clipped by 2 bases and J by 1 base, with 6 bases between them. This CDR3 is 15 amino acids long.

The CDR3 protein is CASSLDVERYEQYF. The CDR3 DNA reads TGTGCCAGCAGCTTAGATGTGGAGCGCTACGAGCAGTACTTC. V is TRBV7-9 and J is TRBJ2-7; D remains ambiguous. V was cut by 1 base and J by 3 bases, with 10 bases left in between. Germline CDR1 SEHNR, CDR2 FQNEAQ (reference sequence). This CDR3 is 14 amino acids long.

The CDR3 coding sequence is TGTGCCAGCACCGGGACAGACAACTATGGCTACACCTTC. Translating it yields CASTGTDNYGYTF. The chain is built from TRBV2 and TRBJ1-2; 7 bases fit TRBD1. The CDR3 is 13 amino acids. The V and J ends lost 7 bases and 2 bases, in that order; junction bases with no gene match: 4. Germline-derived CDR1 and CDR2 are SNHLY and FYNNEI.

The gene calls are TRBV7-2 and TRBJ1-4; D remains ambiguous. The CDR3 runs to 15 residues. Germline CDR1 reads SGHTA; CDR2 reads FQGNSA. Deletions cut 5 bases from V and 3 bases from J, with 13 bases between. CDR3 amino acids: CASSPSGSANEKLFF. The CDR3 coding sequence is TGTGCCAGCAGCCCGTCGGGGTCGGCTAATGAAAAACTGTTTTTT.

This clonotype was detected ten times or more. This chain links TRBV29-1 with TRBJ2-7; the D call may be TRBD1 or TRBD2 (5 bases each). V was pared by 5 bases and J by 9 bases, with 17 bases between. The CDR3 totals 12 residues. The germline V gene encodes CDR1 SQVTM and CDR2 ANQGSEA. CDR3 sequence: CSVPGTTHGQYF. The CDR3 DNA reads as TGCAGCGTTCCCGGGACCACCCACGGGCAGTACTTC.

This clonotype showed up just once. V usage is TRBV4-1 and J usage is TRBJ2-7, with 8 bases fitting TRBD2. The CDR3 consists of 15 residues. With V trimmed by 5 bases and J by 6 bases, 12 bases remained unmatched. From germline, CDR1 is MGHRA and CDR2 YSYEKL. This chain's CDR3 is CASSFLAGLGGEQYF. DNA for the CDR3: TGCGCCAGCAGCTTTCTAGCGGGTTTGGGAGGCGAGCAGTACTTC.

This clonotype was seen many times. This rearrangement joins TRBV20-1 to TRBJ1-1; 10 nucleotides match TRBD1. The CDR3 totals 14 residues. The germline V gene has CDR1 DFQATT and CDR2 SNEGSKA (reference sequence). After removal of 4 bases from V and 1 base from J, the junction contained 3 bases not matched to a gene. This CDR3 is CSATGDRGNTEAFF. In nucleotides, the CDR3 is TGCAGTGCTACCGGGGACAGGGGGAACACTGAAGCTTTCTTT.

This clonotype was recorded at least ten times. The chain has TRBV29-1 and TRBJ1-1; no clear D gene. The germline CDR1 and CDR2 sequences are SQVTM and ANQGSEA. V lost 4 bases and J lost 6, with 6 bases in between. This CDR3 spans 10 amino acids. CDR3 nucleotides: TGCAGCGTTGTGGAGCCTGAAGCTTTCTTT. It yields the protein CSVVEPEAFF.

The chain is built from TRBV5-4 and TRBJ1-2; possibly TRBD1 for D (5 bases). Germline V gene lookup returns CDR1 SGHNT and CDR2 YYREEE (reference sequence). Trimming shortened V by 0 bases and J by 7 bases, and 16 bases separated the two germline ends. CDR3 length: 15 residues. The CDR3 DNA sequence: TGTGCCAGCAGCTTGGCCGGGGGAGGGTACGGTGGCTACACCTTC. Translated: CASSLAGGGYGGYTF. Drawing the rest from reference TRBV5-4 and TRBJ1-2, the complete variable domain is ETGVTQSPTHLIKTRGQQVTLRCSSQSGHNTVSWYQQALGQGPQFIFQYYREEENGRGNFPPRFSGLQFPNYSSELNVNALELDDSALYLCASSLAGGGYGGYTFGSGTRLTVV.

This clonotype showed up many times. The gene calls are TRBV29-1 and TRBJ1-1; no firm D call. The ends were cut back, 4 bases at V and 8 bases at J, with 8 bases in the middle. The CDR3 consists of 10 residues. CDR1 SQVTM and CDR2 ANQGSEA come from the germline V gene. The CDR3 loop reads CSVAAAEAFF. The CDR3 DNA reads TGCAGCGTTGCGGCAGCCGAAGCTTTCTTT.

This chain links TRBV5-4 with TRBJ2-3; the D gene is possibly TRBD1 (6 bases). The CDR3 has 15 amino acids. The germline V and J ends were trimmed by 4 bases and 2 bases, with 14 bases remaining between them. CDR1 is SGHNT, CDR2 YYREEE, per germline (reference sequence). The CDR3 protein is CASSRWGHVTDTQYF. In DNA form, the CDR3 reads TGTGCCAGCAGCAGGTGGGGACACGTCACAGATACGCAGTATTTT.

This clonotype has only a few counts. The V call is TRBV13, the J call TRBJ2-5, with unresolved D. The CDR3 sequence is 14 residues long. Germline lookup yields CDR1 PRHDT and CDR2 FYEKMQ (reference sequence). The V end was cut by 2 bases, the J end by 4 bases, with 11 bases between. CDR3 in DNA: TGTGCCAGCAGCTTAACATCGGCGGCAGAGACCCAGTACTTC. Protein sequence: CASSLTSAAETQYF.

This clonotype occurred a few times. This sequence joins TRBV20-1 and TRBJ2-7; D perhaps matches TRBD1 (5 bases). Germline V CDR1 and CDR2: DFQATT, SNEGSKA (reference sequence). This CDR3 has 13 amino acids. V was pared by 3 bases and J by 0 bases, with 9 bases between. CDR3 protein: CSARTELSYEQYF. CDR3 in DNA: TGCAGTGCTAGGACAGAGCTCTCCTACGAGCAGTACTTC.

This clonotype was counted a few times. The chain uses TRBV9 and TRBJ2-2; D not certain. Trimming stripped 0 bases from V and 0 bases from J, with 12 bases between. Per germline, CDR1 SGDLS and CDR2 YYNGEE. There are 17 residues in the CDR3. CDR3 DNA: TGTGCCAGCAGCGTAGCTGATGGGCGGACGAACACCGGGGAGCTGTTTTTT. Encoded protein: CASSVADGRTNTGELFF.

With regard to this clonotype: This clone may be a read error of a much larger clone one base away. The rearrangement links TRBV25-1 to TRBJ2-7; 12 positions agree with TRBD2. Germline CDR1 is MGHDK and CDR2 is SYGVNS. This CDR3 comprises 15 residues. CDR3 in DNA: TGTGCCAGCGGGACTAGCGGGCCTAACTCCCACGAGCAGTACTTC. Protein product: CASGTSGPNSHEQYF.

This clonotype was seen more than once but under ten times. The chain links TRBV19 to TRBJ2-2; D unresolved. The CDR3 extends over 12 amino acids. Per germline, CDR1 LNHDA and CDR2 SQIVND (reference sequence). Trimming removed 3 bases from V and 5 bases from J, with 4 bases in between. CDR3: CASSISTGELFF. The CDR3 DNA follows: TGTGCCAGTAGTATTTCGACCGGGGAGCTGTTTTTT.

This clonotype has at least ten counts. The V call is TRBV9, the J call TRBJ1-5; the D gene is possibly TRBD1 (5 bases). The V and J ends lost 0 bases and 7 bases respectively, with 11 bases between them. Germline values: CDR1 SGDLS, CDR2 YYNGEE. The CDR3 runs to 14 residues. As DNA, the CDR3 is TGTGCCAGCAGCGTAGGGGCAGGGACCCAGCCCCAGCATTTT. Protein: CASSVGAGTQPQHF.